The rows below give T cell receptor beta chains drawn from one sample of a study of blood T cells in healthy people across ages. TCRdb called the 5' RACE reads again in MiXCR, with one record for every CDR3 protein. The sample records about 1.5 million distinct CDR3 sequences, less than 45% being singletons. The specimen was blood. The receptors were gathered from a woman aged 18 to 35 in good health. Each CDR3 is given with its conserved first and last residue. Each record gives: V gene, J gene, clone size, D gene, CDR3 DNA, CDR3 protein. The D gene is left open where the match is weak. Size values are once, few and many counts, or a class for expanded clones, and some rows have none.

V: TRBV7-9
J: TRBJ1-1
size: few
D: .
DNA: TGTGCCAGCAGCTTTATGGGCAAGGGGACTGAAGCTTTCTTT
CDR3: CASSFMGKGTEAFF

V: TRBV12-3/TRBV12-4
J: TRBJ2-5
size: .
D: TRBD2
DNA: TGTGCCAGCAGTCCGACTAGCGGGGATGTCCTTGTTACCCAGTACTTC
CDR3: CASSPTSGDVLVTQYF

V: TRBV4-1
J: TRBJ1-1
size: .
D: .
DNA: TGCGCCAGCAGTCCCGGGGAATCACGGTGGACTGAGGCTTTCTTT
CDR3: CASSPGESRWTEAFF

V: TRBV6-2/TRBV6-3
J: TRBJ1-5
size: few
D: .
DNA: TGTGCCAGCAGTTACTCGAGGCAGATACAGCATTTT
CDR3: CASSYSRQIQHF

V: TRBV4-3
J: TRBJ2-3
size: many
D: .
DNA: TGCGCCAGCAGCCAAGATCGGAACACAGATACGCAGTATTTT
CDR3: CASSQDRNTDTQYF

V: TRBV4-1
J: TRBJ1-2
size: few
D: .
DNA: TGCGCCAGCAGCCAAGTGTATGGTTCGGGCTACACCTTC
CDR3: CASSQVYGSGYTF

V: TRBV10-3
J: TRBJ2-7
size: .
D: .
DNA: TGTGCCATCAGTGAGTCGACCCTCAATGTGGAGAGGTTGTACGAGCAGTACTTC
CDR3: CAISESTLNVERLYEQYF

V: TRBV12-3/TRBV12-4
J: TRBJ1-2
size: .
D: .
DNA: TGTGCCAGCAGTTTGGGCCCTACGGACTATGGCTACACCTTC
CDR3: CASSLGPTDYGYTF

V: TRBV7-3
J: TRBJ2-1
size: .
D: TRBD2
DNA: TGTGCCAGCAGCTTAATCGGTTTTGGGACTAGCGGGACGTCCTACAATGAGCAGTTCTTC
CDR3: CASSLIGFGTSGTSYNEQFF

V: TRBV9
J: TRBJ2-1
size: .
D: .
DNA: TGTGTCAGCAGCGTAGCTATAGGCCGGGGGTATGAGCAGTTCTTC
CDR3: CVSSVAIGRGYEQFF

V: TRBV6-5
J: TRBJ2-1
size: .
D: TRBD2
DNA: TGTGCCAGCAGTAAAACCCTAGCGGGAGTGGGCAATGAGCAGTTCTTC
CDR3: CASSKTLAGVGNEQFF

V: TRBV5-1
J: TRBJ2-1
size: .
D: .
DNA: TGCGCCAGCAGCGCGCCGCCTTACAATGAGCAGTTCTTC
CDR3: CASSAPPYNEQFF

V: TRBV20-1
J: TRBJ2-7
size: .
D: .
DNA: TGCAGTGCCGAGGGACTTTCCAGGAGCTCCTACGAGCAGTACTTC
CDR3: CSAEGLSRSSYEQYF

V: TRBV5-1
J: TRBJ2-1
size: .
D: .
DNA: TGCGCCTGCAGACCCGACAGGAGGAGAAACAATGAGCAGTTCTTC
CDR3: CACRPDRRRNNEQFF

V: TRBV20-1
J: TRBJ2-1
size: .
D: TRBD2
DNA: TGCAGTGCTAGACAAAGCGGGGGGGCCTTCTCGGGATACCGCGGCGATGAGCAGTTCTTC
CDR3: CSARQSGGAFSGYRGDEQFF

V: TRBV20-1
J: TRBJ1-2
size: .
D: .
DNA: TGCAGTGCTAGAGGTGGACACCCCTATGGCTACACCTTC
CDR3: CSARGGHPYGYTF

V: TRBV9
J: TRBJ2-2
size: .
D: .
DNA: TGTGCCAGCAGCGTAGAAAGTAGGGGGGTCGGGGCCACCGGGGAGCTGTTTTTT
CDR3: CASSVESRGVGATGELFF

V: TRBV28
J: TRBJ2-3
size: few
D: TRBD1
DNA: TGTGCCAGCAGTTCCCCCCGGGACAGAAGGACAGATACGCAGTATTTT
CDR3: CASSSPRDRRTDTQYF

V: TRBV6-5
J: TRBJ2-5
size: few
D: .
DNA: TGTGCCAGCAGTTACTTACAGGGTCGGGGCCAGTACTTC
CDR3: CASSYLQGRGQYF

V: TRBV7-9
J: TRBJ2-1
size: .
D: .
DNA: TGTGCCAGCAGCGTAAGCTTCACTGAGCAGTTCTTC
CDR3: CASSVSFTEQFF

V: TRBV7-3
J: TRBJ2-3
size: few
D: .
DNA: TGTGCCAGCAGCCGTTCCGGCATACAAGCAGATACGCAGTATTTT
CDR3: CASSRSGIQADTQYF

V: TRBV7-6
J: TRBJ2-1
size: .
D: TRBD1
DNA: TGTGCCAGCAGCCCTCGGACAGGGTGGGGCGATGAGCAGTTCTTC
CDR3: CASSPRTGWGDEQFF

V: TRBV20-1
J: TRBJ2-7
size: few
D: TRBD1
DNA: TGCAGTGCTAAGCTCGACAGGGGGCTGACCGAGCAGTACTTC
CDR3: CSAKLDRGLTEQYF

V: TRBV18
J: TRBJ1-2
size: .
D: .
DNA: TGTGCCAGCTCACCTAACCTCGGGACATCCTCTAACTATGGCTACACCTTC
CDR3: CASSPNLGTSSNYGYTF

V: TRBV7-8
J: TRBJ2-3
size: .
D: .
DNA: TGTGCCAGCAGCTTAGTTCGGGTCGCTAGCACAGATACGCAGTATTTT
CDR3: CASSLVRVASTDTQYF

V: TRBV4-3
J: TRBJ2-1
size: few
D: TRBD1
DNA: TGCGCCAGCAGTCTGACAGGGAGCTTCTACAATGAGCAGTTCTTC
CDR3: CASSLTGSFYNEQFF

V: TRBV5-1
J: TRBJ2-7
size: few
D: .
DNA: TGCGCCAGCAGCTTCGGCAGGGACTACGAGCAGTACTTC
CDR3: CASSFGRDYEQYF

V: TRBV2
J: TRBJ2-1
size: few
D: TRBD2
DNA: TGTGCCAGCAAGGCCGGGGGGGCCTACAATGAGCAGTTCTTC
CDR3: CASKAGGAYNEQFF

V: TRBV6-6
J: TRBJ1-2
size: few
D: .
DNA: TGTGCCAGCAGTTACAACGGAAATGGCTACACCTTC
CDR3: CASSYNGNGYTF

V: TRBV7-7
J: TRBJ2-3
size: .
D: TRBD2
DNA: TGTGCTAGCAGCCTCGGACTAGCGGGCCTTGATACGCAGTATTTT
CDR3: CASSLGLAGLDTQYF

V: TRBV5-5
J: TRBJ1-5
size: .
D: TRBD1
DNA: TGTGCCAGCAGCTTGGCCTGGGCAGGGGGGAATCAGCCCCAGCATTTT
CDR3: CASSLAWAGGNQPQHF

V: TRBV4-1
J: TRBJ2-5
size: few
D: .
DNA: TGCGCCAGCAGCCAAGCCCAACAGGGAGAGACCCAGTACTTC
CDR3: CASSQAQQGETQYF

V: TRBV7-9
J: TRBJ2-1
size: few
D: .
DNA: TGTGCCAGCAGTTCCAAATACAATGAGCAGTTCTTC
CDR3: CASSSKYNEQFF

V: TRBV7-9
J: TRBJ2-3
size: few
D: TRBD2
DNA: TGTGCCAGCAGCGGATGGCTAGCGGGGGGGAGCACAGATACGCAGTATTTT
CDR3: CASSGWLAGGSTDTQYF

V: TRBV12-3/TRBV12-4
J: TRBJ1-4
size: once
D: TRBD1
DNA: TGTGCCAGCAGAAATGACAGGGAGGGTGAAAAACTGTTTTTT
CDR3: CASRNDREGEKLFF

V: TRBV3-1
J: TRBJ2-1
size: few
D: .
DNA: TGTGCCAGCAGCCGAGACGACAGTCCTTACTCCTACAATGAGCAGTTCTTC
CDR3: CASSRDDSPYSYNEQFF

V: TRBV20-1
J: TRBJ2-3
size: .
D: TRBD1
DNA: TGCAGTGCTAGTTGGGGGACAGGGACAGATACGCAGTATTTT
CDR3: CSASWGTGTDTQYF

V: TRBV28
J: TRBJ2-5
size: few
D: .
DNA: TGTGCCAGCAGTTTACTTGGGAGTCGCGAGACCCAGTACTTC
CDR3: CASSLLGSRETQYF

V: TRBV4-3
J: TRBJ1-4
size: many
D: .
DNA: TGCGCCAGCAGCCAACACCGAGGTACTAATGAAAAACTGTTTTTT
CDR3: CASSQHRGTNEKLFF

V: TRBV6-5
J: TRBJ1-4
size: few
D: .
DNA: TGTGCCAGCAGCACGTCTGGACAGTTTAATGAAAAACTGTTTTTT
CDR3: CASSTSGQFNEKLFF